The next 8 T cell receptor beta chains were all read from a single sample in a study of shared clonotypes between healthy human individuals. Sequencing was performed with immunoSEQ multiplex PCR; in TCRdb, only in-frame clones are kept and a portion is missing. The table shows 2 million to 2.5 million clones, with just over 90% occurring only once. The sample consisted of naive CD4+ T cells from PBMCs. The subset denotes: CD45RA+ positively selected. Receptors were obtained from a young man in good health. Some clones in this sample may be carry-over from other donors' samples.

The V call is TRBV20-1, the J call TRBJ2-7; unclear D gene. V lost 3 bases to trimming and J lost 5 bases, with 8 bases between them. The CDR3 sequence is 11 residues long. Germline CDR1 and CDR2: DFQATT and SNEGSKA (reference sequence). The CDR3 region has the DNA TGCAGTGCTAGCCGCCAGAACGAGCAGTACTTC. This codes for CSASRQNEQYF.

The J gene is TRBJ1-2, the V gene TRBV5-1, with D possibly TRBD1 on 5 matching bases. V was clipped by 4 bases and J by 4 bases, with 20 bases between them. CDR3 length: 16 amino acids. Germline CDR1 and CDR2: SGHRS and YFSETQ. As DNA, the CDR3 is TGCGCCAGCAGCCCCGGGGACTGGGTAGTGAGCTATGGCTACACCTTC. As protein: CASSPGDWVVSYGYTF.

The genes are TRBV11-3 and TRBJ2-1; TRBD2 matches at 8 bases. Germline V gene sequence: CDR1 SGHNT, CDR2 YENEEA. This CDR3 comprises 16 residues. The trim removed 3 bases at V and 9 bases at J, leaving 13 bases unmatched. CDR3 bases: TGTGCCAGCAGCTTCGGACCCGGGACTAGTCGGAGTGAGCAGTTCTTC. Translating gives CASSFGPGTSRSEQFF. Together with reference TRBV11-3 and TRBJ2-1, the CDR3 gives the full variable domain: EAGVVQSPRYKIIEKKQPVAFWCNPISGHNTLYWYLQNLGQGPELLIRYENEEAVDDSQLPKDRFSAERLKGVDSTLKIQPAELGDSAVYLCASSFGPGTSRSEQFFGPGTRLTVL.

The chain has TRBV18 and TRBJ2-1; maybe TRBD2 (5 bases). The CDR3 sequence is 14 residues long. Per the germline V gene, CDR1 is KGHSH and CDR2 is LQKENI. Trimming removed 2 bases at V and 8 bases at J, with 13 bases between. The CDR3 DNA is TGTGCCAGCTCACCAAATTACGGGGAAGATGAGCAGTTCTTC. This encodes CASSPNYGEDEQFF.

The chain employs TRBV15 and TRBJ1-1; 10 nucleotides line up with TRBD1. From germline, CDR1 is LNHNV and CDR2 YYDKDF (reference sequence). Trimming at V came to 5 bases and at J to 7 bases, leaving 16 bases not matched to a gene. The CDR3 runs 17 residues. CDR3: CATSRSRDRGPILEAFF. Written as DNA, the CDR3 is TGTGCCACCAGCCGGTCCCGGGACAGGGGTCCCATTCTTGAAGCTTTCTTT.

The CDR3 loop reads CASSLVAATIGYTF. CDR3 DNA sequence: TGTGCCAGCAGCTTGGTGGCGGCTACTATTGGCTACACCTTC. The chain is built from TRBV7-2 and TRBJ1-2; no clear D. The germline V gene has CDR1 SGHTA and CDR2 FQGNSA. V was clipped by 3 bases and J by 7 bases, with 15 bases between them. The CDR3 totals 14 residues. Filled out from reference TRBV7-2 and TRBJ1-2, the complete variable domain reads GAGVSQSPSNKVTEKGKDVELRCDPISGHTALYWYRQSLGQGLEFLIYFQGNSAPDKSGLPSDRFSAERTGGSVSTLTIQRTQQEDSAVYLCASSLVAATIGYTFGSGTRLTVV.

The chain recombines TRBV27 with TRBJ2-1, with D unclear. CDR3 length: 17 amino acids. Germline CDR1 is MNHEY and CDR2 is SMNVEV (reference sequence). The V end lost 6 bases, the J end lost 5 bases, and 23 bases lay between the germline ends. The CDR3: CASRSFKSLPMNNEQFF. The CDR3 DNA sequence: TGTGCCAGCAGGTCCTTCAAATCACTCCCGATGAACAATGAGCAGTTCTTC.

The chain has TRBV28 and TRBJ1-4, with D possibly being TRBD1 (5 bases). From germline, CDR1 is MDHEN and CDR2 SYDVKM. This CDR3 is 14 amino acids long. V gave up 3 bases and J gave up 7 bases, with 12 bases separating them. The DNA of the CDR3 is TGTGCCAGCAGTTTCTCTGGGGGTGGTGAAAAACTGTTTTTT. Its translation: CASSFSGGGEKLFF.